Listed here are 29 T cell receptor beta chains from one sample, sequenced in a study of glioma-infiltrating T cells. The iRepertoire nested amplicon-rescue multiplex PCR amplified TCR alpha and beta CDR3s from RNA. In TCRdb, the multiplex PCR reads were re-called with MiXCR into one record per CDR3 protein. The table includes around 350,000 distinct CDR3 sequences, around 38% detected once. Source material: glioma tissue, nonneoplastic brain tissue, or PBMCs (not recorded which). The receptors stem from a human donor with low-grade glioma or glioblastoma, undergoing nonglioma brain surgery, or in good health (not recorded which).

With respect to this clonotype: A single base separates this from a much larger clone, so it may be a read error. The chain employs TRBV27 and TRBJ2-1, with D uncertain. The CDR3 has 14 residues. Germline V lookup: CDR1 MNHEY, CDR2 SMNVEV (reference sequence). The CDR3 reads CASSFEHLYNEQSF. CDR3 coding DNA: TGTGCCAGCAGTTTTGAACACCTTTACAATGAGCAGTCCTTC.

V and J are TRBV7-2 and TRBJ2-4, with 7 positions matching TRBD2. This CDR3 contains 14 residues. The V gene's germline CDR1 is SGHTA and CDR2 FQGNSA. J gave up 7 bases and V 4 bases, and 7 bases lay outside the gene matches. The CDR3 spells CASSSRLAGNIQYF. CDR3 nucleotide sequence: TGTGCCAGCAGCTCACGACTAGCCGGGAACATTCAGTACTTC. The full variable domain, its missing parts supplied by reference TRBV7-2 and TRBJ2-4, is GAGVSQSPSNKVTEKGKDVELRCDPISGHTALYWYRQSLGQGLEFLIYFQGNSAPDKSGLPSDRFSAERTGGSVSTLTIQRTQQEDSAVYLCASSSRLAGNIQYFGAGTRLSVL.

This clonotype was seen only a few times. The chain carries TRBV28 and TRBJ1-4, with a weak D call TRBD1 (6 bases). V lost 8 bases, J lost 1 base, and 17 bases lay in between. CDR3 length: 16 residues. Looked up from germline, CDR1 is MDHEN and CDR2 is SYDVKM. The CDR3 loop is CASGEQGVLTNEKLFF. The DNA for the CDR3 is TGTGCCAGCGGGGAACAGGGCGTCCTAACTAATGAAAAACTGTTTTTT.

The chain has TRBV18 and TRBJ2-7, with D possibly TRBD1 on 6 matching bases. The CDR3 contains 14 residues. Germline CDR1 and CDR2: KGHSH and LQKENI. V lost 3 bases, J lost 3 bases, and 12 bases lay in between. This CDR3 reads CASSPNRVSYEQYF. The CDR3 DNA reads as TGTGCCAGCTCACCCAACAGGGTAAGCTACGAGCAGTACTTC. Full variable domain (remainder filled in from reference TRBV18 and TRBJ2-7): NAGVMQNPRHLVRRRGQEARLRCSPMKGHSHVYWYRQLPEEGLKFMVYLQKENIIDESGMPKERFSAEFPKEGPSILRIQQVVRGDSAAYFCASSPNRVSYEQYFGPGTRLTVT.

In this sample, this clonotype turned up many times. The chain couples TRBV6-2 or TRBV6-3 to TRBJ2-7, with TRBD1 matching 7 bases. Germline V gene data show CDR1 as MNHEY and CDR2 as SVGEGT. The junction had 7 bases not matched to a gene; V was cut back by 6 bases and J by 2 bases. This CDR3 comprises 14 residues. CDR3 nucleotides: TGTGCCAGCAGAAGCCCGGGACAGACCTACGAGCAGTACTTC. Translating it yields CASRSPGQTYEQYF.

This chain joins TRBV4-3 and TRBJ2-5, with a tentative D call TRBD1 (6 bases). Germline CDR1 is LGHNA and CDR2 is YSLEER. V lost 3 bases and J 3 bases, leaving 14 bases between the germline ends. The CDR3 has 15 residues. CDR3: CASSQGQSRKETQYF. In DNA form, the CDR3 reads TGCGCCAGCAGCCAGGGACAAAGCAGGAAAGAGACCCAGTACTTC.

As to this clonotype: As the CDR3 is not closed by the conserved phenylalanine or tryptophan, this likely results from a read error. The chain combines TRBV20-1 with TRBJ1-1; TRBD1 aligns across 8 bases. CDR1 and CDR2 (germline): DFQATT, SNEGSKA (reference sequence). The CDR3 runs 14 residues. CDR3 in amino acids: CGAKARTGMNEAFY. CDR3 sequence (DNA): TGCGGTGCTAAAGCCAGGACAGGGATGAATGAAGCTTTCTAT.

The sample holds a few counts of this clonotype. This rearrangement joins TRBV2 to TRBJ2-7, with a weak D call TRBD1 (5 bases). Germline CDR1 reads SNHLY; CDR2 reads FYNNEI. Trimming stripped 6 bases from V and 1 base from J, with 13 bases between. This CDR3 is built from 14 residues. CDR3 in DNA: TGTGCCAGCAGCTTGACAGTGAGATCCTACGAGCAGTACTTC. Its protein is CASSLTVRSYEQYF.

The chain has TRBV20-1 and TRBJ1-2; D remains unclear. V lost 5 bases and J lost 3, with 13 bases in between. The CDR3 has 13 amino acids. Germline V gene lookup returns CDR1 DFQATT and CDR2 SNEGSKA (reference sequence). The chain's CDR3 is CSASPAVDYGYTF. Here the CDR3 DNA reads TGCAGTGCTTCCCCTGCCGTCGACTATGGCTACACCTTC.

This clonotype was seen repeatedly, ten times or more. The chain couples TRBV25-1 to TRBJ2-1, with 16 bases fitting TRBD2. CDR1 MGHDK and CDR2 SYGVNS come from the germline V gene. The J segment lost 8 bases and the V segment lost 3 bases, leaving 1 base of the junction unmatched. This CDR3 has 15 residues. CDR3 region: CASSDGTSGRDEQFF. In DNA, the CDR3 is TGTGCCAGCAGTGATGGGACTAGCGGGAGGGATGAGCAGTTCTTC.

The CDR3 region is CASIIRVFLVTGELFF. Written as DNA, the CDR3 is TGTGCCAGCATCATAAGGGTTTTTCTGGTCACCGGGGAGCTGTTTTTT. The V gene is TRBV6-1, the J gene TRBJ2-2; D uncertain. CDR3 size: 16 residues. The V and J ends lost 7 bases and 4 bases respectively, with 19 bases between them. CDR1 and CDR2 from the germline V gene are MNHNS and SASEGT.

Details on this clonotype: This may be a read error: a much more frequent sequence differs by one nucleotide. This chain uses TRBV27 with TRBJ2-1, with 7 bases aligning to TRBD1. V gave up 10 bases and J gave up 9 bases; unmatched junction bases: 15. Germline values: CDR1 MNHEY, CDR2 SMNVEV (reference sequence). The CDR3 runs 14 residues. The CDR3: CATRAPGQRSEQFF. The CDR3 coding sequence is TGTGCCACCAGGGCCCCGGGACAGAGGAGTGAGCAGTTCTTC.

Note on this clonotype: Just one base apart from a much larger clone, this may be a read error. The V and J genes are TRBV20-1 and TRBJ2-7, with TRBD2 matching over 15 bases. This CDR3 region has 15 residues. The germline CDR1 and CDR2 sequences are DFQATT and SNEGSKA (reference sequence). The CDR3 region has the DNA TGCAATGCTGGGGGACTAGCGGGAGGTCGGTACGAGCAGTACTTC. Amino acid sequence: CNAGGLAGGRYEQYF.

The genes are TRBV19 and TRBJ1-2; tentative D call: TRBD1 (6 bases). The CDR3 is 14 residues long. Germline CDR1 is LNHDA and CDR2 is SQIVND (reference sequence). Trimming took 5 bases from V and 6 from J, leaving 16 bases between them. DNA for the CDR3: TGTGCCAGTAGTTCCCGCACAGGGTTGGATGGCTACACCTTC. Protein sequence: CASSSRTGLDGYTF.

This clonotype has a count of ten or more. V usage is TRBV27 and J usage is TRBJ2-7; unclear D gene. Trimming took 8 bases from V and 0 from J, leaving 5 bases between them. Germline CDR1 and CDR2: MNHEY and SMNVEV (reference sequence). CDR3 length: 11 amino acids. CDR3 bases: TGTGCCAGCGGATCCTCCTACGAGCAGTACTTC. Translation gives CASGSSYEQYF.

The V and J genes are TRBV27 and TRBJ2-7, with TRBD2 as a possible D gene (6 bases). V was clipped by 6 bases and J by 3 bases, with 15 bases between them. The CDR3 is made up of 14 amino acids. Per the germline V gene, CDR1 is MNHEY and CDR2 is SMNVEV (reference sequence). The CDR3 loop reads CASSSGYGGYEQYF. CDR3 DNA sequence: TGTGCCAGCAGCTCTGGGTACGGGGGCTACGAGCAGTACTTC.

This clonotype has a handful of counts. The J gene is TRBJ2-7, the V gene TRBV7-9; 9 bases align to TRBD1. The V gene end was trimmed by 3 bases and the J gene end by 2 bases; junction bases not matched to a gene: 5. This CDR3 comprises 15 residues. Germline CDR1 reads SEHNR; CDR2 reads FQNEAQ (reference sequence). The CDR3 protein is CASSFPGQGPYEQYF. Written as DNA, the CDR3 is TGTGCCAGCAGCTTTCCGGGACAGGGCCCCTACGAGCAGTACTTC. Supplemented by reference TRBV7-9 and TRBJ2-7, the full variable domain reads DTGVSQNPRHKITKRGQNVTFRCDPISEHNRLYWYRQTLGQGPEFLTYFQNEAQLEKSRLLSDRFSAERPKGSFSTLEIQRTEQGDSAMYLCASSFPGQGPYEQYFGPGTRLTVT.

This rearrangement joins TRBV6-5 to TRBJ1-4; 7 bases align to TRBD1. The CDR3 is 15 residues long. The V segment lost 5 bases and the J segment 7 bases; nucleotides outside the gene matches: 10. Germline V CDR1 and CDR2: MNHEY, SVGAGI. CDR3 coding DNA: TGTGCCAGCAGTCACCACGACAGGGCGGGTGAAAAACTGTTTTTT. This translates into CASSHHDRAGEKLFF.

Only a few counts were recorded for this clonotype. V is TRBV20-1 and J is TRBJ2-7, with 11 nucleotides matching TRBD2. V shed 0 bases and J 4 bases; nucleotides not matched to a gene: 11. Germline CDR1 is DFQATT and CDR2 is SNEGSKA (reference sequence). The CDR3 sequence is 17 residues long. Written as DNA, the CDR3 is TGCAGTGCTAGAGATGAGTCCGGGACTAGCGGTTCATACGAGCAGTACTTC. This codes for CSARDESGTSGSYEQYF.

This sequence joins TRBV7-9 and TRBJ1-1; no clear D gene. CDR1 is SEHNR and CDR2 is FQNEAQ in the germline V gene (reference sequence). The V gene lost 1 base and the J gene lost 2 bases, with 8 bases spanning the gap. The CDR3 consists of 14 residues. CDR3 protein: CASSLELYNTEAFF. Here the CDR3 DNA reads TGTGCCAGCAGCTTAGAGTTATATAACACTGAAGCTTTCTTT.

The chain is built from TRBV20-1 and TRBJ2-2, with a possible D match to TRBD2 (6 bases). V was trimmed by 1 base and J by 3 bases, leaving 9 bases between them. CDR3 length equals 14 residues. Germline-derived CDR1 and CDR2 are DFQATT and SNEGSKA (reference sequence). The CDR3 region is CSARAGLYTGELFF. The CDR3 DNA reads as TGCAGTGCTAGAGCGGGACTTTACACCGGGGAGCTGTTTTTT.

The CDR3 DNA sequence: TGTGCCACCAGCAGAGATGGGGTACCATGGCAGTATTTT. It specifies CATSRDGVPWQYF. The gene calls are TRBV15 and TRBJ2-3; D call uncertain. V shed 0 bases and J shed 11 bases, with 12 bases lying between them. Germline V gene lookup returns CDR1 LNHNV and CDR2 YYDKDF (reference sequence). The CDR3 loop spans 13 amino acids.

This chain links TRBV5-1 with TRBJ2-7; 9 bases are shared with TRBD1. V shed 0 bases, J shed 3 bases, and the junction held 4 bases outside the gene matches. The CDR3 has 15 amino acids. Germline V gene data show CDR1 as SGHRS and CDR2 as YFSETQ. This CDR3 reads CASSLEGQGFYEQYF. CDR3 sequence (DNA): TGCGCCAGCAGCTTGGAGGGACAGGGTTTCTACGAGCAGTACTTC.

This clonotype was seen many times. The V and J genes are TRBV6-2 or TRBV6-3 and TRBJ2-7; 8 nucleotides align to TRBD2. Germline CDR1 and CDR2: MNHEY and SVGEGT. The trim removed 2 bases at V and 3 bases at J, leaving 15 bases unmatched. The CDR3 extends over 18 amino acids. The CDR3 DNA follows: TGTGCCAGCAGTTACGGTCTAGCGGGCTCCTCCTGGGACTACGAGCAGTACTTC. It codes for CASSYGLAGSSWDYEQYF.

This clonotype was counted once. The chain's CDR3 is CAIRVQGVYGYTF. The DNA of the CDR3 is TGTGCCATCAGGGTACAGGGGGTTTATGGCTACACCTTC. The chain has TRBV10-3 and TRBJ1-2, with 8 bases that match TRBD1. Unmatched junction bases numbered 5, after V lost 6 bases and J lost 5 bases. Germline lookup yields CDR1 ENHRY and CDR2 SYGVKD. The CDR3 is 13 amino acids.

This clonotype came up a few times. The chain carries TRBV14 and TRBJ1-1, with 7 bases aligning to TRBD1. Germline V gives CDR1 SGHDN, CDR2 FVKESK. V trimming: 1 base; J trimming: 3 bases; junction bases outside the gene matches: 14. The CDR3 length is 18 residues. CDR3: CASSQARGPGPGDTEAFF. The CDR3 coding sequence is TGTGCCAGCAGCCAAGCGAGGGGGCCTGGCCCCGGTGACACTGAAGCTTTCTTT.

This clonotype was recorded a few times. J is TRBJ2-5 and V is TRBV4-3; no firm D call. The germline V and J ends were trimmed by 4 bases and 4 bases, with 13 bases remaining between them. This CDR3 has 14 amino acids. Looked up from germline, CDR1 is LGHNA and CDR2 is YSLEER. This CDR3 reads CASSLPALAETQYF. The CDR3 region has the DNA TGCGCCAGCAGCCTACCAGCGCTGGCAGAGACCCAGTACTTC.

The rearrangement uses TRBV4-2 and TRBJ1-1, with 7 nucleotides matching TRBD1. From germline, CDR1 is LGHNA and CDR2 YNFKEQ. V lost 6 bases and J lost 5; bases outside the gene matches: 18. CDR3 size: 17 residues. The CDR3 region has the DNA TGTGCCAGCAGTTTCCCGACAGGGTCCTTACAGAAGACTGAAGCTTTCTTT. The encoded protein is CASSFPTGSLQKTEAFF.

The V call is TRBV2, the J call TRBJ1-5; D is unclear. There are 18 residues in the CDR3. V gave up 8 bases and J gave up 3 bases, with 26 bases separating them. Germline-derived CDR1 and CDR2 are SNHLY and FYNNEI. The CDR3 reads CASSTQAAPHNLNQPQHF. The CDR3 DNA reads TGTGCCAGCTCCACCCAGGCGGCCCCCCATAATCTCAATCAGCCCCAGCATTTT.